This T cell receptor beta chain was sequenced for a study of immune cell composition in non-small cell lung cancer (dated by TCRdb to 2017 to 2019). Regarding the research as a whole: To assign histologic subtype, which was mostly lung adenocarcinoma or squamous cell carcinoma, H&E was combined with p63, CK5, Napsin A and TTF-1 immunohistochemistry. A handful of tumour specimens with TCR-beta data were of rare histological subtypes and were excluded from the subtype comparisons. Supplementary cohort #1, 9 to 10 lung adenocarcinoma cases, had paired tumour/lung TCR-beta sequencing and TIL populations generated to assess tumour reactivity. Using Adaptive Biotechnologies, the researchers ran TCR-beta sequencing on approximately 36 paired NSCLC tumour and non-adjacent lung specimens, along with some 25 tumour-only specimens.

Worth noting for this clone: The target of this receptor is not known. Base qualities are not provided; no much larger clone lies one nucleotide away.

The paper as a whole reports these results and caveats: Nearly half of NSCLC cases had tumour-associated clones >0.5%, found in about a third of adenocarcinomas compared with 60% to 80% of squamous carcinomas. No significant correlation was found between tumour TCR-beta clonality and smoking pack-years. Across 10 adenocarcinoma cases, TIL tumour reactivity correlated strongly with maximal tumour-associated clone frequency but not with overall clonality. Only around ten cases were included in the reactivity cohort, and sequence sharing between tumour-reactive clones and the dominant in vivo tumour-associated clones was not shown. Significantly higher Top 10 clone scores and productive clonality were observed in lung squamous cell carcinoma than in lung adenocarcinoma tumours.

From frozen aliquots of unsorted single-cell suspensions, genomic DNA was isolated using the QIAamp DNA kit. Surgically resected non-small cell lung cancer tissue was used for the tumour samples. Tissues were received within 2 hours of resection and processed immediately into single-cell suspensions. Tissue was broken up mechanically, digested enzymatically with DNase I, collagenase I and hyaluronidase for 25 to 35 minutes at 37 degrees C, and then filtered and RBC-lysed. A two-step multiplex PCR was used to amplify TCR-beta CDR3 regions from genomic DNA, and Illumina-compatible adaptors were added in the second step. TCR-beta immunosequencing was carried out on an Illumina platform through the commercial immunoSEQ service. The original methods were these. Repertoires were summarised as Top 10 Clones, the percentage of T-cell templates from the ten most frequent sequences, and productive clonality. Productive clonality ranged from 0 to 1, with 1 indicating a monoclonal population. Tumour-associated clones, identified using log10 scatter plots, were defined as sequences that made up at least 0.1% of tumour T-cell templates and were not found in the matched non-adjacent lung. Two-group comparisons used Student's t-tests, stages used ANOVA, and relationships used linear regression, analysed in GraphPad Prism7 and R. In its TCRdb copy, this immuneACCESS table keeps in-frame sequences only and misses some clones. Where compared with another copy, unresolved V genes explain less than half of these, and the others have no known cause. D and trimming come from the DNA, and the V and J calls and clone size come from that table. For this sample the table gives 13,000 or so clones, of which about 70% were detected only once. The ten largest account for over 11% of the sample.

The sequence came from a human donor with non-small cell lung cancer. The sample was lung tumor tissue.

The CDR3 protein: CAISQFGAGSNYGYTF. The bases are TGTGCCATCTCGCAATTTGGCGCGGGATCCAACTATGGCTACACCTTC. Recombination connected TRBV10-3 to TRBJ1-2; the D gene identity is not certain. There are 16 amino acids in the CDR3, from cysteine to phenylalanine inclusive. Of the read, only the CDR3 DNA is kept; its 48 bases are in frame from base 1. V loses 8 bases, J loses 2 bases, and the germline ends lie 21 bases apart. The germline V gene supplies CDR1 ENHRY and CDR2 SYGVKD.